This passage covers 6 T cell receptor beta chains from one sample sequenced in a study of blood T cell repertoires in COVID-19. The assay was immunoSEQ multiplex PCR, and TCRdb's table has in-frame clones only and misses some. Counted here are 250,000 to 300,000 clones, 80% to 95% occurring once; the ten biggest clones make up roughly 1.1%. Sequencing was done on a sample of PBMCs or T cells enriched from blood (not recorded which). The receptors stem from a woman younger than 45 who had recovered from COVID-19.

A note on this clone: Other DNA sequences in the sample encode the same CDR3. The V call is TRBV19, the J call TRBJ1-3; D is ambiguous. V lost 3 bases and J lost 2, with 8 bases in between. The CDR3 contains 14 residues. The V gene's germline CDR1 is LNHDA and CDR2 SQIVND (reference sequence). CDR3 in amino acids: CASSIGGTGNTIYF. The CDR3 DNA follows: TGTGCCAGTAGTATCGGAGGAACTGGAAACACCATATATTTT.

V usage is TRBV9 and J usage is TRBJ1-6; possible D gene TRBD1, 6 bases. The CDR3 loop spans 22 amino acids. The germline V gene encodes CDR1 SGDLS and CDR2 YYNGEE. V lost 4 bases and J 0 bases, leaving 29 bases between the germline ends. CDR3 loop: CASSSKELRTVGGSSYNSPLHF. For the CDR3, the DNA is TGTGCCAGCAGCTCGAAGGAGCTTCGGACAGTCGGTGGCAGCTCCTATAATTCACCCCTCCACTTT. The variable domain in full, completed from reference TRBV9 and TRBJ1-6, reads DSGVTQTPKHLITATGQRVTLRCSPRSGDLSVYWYQQSLDQGLQFLIQYYNGEERAKGNILERFSAQQFPDLHSELNLSSLELGDSALYFCASSSKELRTVGGSSYNSPLHFGNGTRLTVT.

V gene TRBV4-1 combines with J gene TRBJ2-1; D is ambiguous. The CDR3 has 13 amino acids. The ends were cut back, 4 bases at V and 8 bases at J, with 12 bases in the middle. Looked up from germline, CDR1 is MGHRA and CDR2 is YSYEKL. The chain's CDR3 is CASSPEVIDEQFF. CDR3 nucleotide sequence: TGCGCCAGCAGCCCCGAGGTCATCGATGAGCAGTTCTTC.

DNA for the CDR3: TGTGCCAGCAGTGGACAGGGAGGCGGAGTAGAAACCTTC. Translating it yields CASSGQGGGVETF. J is TRBJ1-2 and V is TRBV2; 7 nucleotides match TRBD1. V trimming: 4 bases; J trimming: 14 bases; junction bases outside the gene matches: 13. This CDR3 is built from 13 residues. Germline-derived CDR1 and CDR2 are SNHLY and FYNNEI.

The genes are TRBV28 and TRBJ2-5; tentatively, D is TRBD2 (6 bases). The CDR3 has 15 amino acids. The V gene lost 5 bases and the J gene lost 3 bases, with 16 bases spanning the gap. The germline gives CDR1 MDHEN, CDR2 SYDVKM. The CDR3: CASSPAHGGEETQYF. CDR3 bases: TGTGCCAGCAGTCCGGCTCACGGAGGGGAAGAGACCCAGTACTTC.

The chain is built from TRBV28 and TRBJ1-2; D call uncertain. V lost 4 bases and J 2 bases, leaving 20 bases between the germline ends. The CDR3 runs 17 residues. From germline, CDR1 is MDHEN and CDR2 SYDVKM. CDR3 residues: CASSSTELNIRNYGYTF. As DNA, the CDR3 is TGTGCCAGCAGTTCCACCGAACTAAATATAAGAAACTATGGCTACACCTTC.